This T cell receptor (beta chain) was captured in a study of T cells in Graves' hyperthyroidism and ophthalmopathy. Comment on this clonotype: Its antigen is not known.

Whole-study findings and limits: Median prediction lead before ophthalmopathy onset was about 6.3 months with the model. A 13 V-J model separated ophthalmopathy from stable hyperthyroidism.

It was RNA transcripts that yielded the amplified TCR beta CDR3 regions. During a first-round RT-PCR of the TCR CDR3, the HTBI primer set was used. TCRdb ran MiXCR on the multiplex PCR reads and lists one entry per CDR3 protein. The table records 95,000 to 110,000 distinct CDR3 sequences, approximately 15% of them present only once. V was clipped by 1 base and J by 5 bases; unmatched bases: 7. CDR1 SGHAT and CDR2 FQNNGV come from the germline V gene. This CDR3 contains 16 residues. The sequence was obtained from a woman between 45 and 65 years old with Graves' hyperthyroidism. Sequenced input: blood. The chain couples TRBV11-2 to TRBJ2-1; 8 nucleotides align to TRBD2. The CDR3, as DNA: TGTGCCAGCAGCTTAGCCCGACTAGCGACCAACAATGAGCAGTTCTTC. It encodes CASSLARLATNNEQFF.